This T cell receptor beta chain originates from a study of blood T cells in healthy people across ages. The second PCR ran about 6 to 12 cycles with a sample-barcoded 5' primer and J-beta primers. Per sample, CDR3-containing paired-end reads numbered at least 2.5 million. Via MiXCR, TCRdb re-called the 5' RACE reads, giving one row per CDR3 protein. This sample carries more than 800,000 distinct CDR3 sequences, roughly 45% of them seen once, and the ten largest clones take approximately 17%. V gave up 7 bases and J gave up 7 bases; unmatched junction bases: 4. This CDR3 has 12 amino acids. The genes are TRBV12-3 or TRBV12-4 and TRBJ1-2, with TRBD1 matching over 9 bases. The TCR comes from a woman aged 55-69 years in good health. The sequenced sample was blood. The CDR3 spells CASNTGGSGYTF. The CDR3 DNA sequence: TGTGCCAGCAATACAGGGGGCTCTGGCTACACCTTC.